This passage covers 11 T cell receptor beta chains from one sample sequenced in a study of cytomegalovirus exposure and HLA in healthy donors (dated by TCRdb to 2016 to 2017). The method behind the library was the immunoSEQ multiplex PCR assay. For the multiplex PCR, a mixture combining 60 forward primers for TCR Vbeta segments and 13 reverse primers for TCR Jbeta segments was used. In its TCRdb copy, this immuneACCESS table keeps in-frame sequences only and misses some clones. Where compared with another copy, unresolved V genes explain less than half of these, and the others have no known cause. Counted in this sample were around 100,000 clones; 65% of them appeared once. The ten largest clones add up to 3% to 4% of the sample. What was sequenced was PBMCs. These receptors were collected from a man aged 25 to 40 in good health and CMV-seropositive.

Here the CDR3 reads CAISERGQDYGYTF. The DNA of the CDR3 is TGTGCCATCAGTGAAAGGGGACAGGACTATGGCTACACCTTC. This rearrangement joins TRBV10-3 to TRBJ1-2; 8 positions match TRBD1. Germline loops: CDR1 ENHRY, CDR2 SYGVKD. Trimming removed 3 bases from V and 3 bases from J; junction bases left unmatched: 3. The length of the CDR3 is 14 residues.

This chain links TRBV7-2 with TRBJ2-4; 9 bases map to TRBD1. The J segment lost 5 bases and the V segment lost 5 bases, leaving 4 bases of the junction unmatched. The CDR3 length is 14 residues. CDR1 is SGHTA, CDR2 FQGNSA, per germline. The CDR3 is CASSRDRAQNIQYF. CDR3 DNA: TGTGCCAGCAGCCGGGACAGGGCCCAAAACATTCAGTACTTC.

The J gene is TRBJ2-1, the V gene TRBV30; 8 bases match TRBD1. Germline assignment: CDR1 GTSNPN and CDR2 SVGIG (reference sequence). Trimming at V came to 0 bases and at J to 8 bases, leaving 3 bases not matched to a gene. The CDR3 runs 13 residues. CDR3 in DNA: TGTGCCTGGAGTGTAGGACAGGGATATGAGCAGTTCTTC. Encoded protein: CAWSVGQGYEQFF.

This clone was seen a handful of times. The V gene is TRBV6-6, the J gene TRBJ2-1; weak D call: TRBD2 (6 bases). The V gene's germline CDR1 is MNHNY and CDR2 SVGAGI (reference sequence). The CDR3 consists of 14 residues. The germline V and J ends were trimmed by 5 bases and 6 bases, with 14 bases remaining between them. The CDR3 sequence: CASSNGLGGNEQFF. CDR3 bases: TGTGCCAGCAGTAACGGTCTCGGGGGCAATGAGCAGTTCTTC.

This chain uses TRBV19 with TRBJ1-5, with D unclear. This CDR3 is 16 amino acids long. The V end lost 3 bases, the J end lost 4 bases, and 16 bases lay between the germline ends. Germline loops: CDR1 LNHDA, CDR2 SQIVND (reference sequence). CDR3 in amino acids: CASSIGRSLVNQPQHF. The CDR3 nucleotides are TGTGCCAGTAGTATTGGGAGGAGCCTAGTGAATCAGCCCCAGCATTTT. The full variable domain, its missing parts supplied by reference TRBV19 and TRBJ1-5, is DGGITQSPKYLFRKEGQNVTLSCEQNLNHDAMYWYRQDPGQGLRLIYYSQIVNDFQKGDIAEGYSVSREKKESFPLTVTSAQKNPTAFYLCASSIGRSLVNQPQHFGDGTRLSIL.

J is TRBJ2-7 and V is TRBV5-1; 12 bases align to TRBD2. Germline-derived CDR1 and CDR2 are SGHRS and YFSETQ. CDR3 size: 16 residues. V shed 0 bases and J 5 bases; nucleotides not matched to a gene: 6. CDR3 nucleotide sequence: TGCGCCAGCAGCTTGGGTCCTAGCGGGGGGGCCGACGAGCAGTACTTC. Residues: CASSLGPSGGADEQYF.

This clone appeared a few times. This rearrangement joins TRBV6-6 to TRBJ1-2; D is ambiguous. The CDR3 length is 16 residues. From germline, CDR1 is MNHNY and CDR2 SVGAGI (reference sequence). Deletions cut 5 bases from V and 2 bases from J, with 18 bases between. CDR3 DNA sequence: TGTGCCAGCAGTACCATGACCACCGGGTTAAACTATGGCTACACCTTC. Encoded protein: CASSTMTTGLNYGYTF.

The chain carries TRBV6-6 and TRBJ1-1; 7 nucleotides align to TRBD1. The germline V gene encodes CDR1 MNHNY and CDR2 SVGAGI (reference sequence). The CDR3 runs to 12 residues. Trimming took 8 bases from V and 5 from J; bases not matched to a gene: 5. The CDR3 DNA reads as TGTGCCAGCCGCCTGGGACAGACTGAAGCTTTCTTT. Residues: CASRLGQTEAFF.

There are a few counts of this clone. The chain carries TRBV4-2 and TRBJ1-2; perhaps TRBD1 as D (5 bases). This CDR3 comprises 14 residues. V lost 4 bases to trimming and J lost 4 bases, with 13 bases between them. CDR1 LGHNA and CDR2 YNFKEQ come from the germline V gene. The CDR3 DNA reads TGTGCCAGCAGCCCGCAGGGAGGGTTCTATGGCTACACCTTC. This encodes CASSPQGGFYGYTF.

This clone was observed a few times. CDR3 sequence: CAIKSLGGDEQYF. CDR3 in DNA: TGTGCCATCAAGTCATTAGGGGGGGACGAGCAGTACTTC. The chain employs TRBV28 and TRBJ2-7, with a weak D call TRBD2 (7 bases). This CDR3 has 13 residues. Germline V gene lookup returns CDR1 MDHEN and CDR2 SYDVKM. V lost 10 bases and J lost 5, with 18 bases in between. The entire variable domain, with the rest obtained from reference TRBV28 and TRBJ2-7, is as follows: DVKVTQSSRYLVKRTGEKVFLECVQDMDHENMFWYRQDPGLGLRLIYFSYDVKMKEKGDIPEGYSVSREKKERFSLILESASTNQTSMYLCAIKSLGGDEQYFGPGTRLTVT.

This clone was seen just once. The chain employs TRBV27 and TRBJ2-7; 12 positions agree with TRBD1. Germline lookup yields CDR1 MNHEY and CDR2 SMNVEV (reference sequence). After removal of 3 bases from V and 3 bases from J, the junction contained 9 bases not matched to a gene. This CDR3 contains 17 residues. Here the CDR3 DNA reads TGTGCCAGCAGTTTTTTATCGGGGACAGGGGGCTACTACGAGCAGTACTTC. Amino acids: CASSFLSGTGGYYEQYF.